Listed below are T cell receptor beta chains from one sample, sequenced in a study of cytomegalovirus exposure and HLA in healthy donors. Method: immunoSEQ multiplex PCR; TCRdb's copy keeps in-frame clones and lacks some. The table includes over 130,000 clones, around 85% detected once. Sequencing input: PBMCs. These receptors came from a female donor in good health and CMV-seronegative. Each CDR3 is given with its conserved first and last residue. A D gene is named only where the DNA matches it firmly. Expanded clones are given a class, and other clones once, few, many or no size at all.

v_gene	j_gene	abundance	d_gene	len	CDR3aa	CDR3nt
TRBV7-2	TRBJ2-2	-	-	15	CASSLGRQSAGELFF	TGTGCCAGCAGCTTAGGACGACAGTCGGCCGGGGAGCTGTTTTTT
TRBV7-9	TRBJ2-4	-	-	12	CASSLTETPQYF	TGTGCCAGCAGCTTAACGGAGACTCCTCAGTACTTC
TRBV5-1	TRBJ2-7	-	TRBD2	18	CASSLGPSGRVNSYEQYF	TGCGCCAGCAGCTTGGGTCCCAGCGGGAGGGTGAATAGTTACGAGCAGTACTTC
TRBV5-4	TRBJ2-3	-	-	15	CASTLGGRNTDTQYF	TGTGCCAGCACCTTAGGAGGCAGGAACACAGATACGCAGTATTTT
TRBV9	TRBJ2-7	-	-	14	CASSPLPVSYEQYF	TGTGCCAGCAGCCCTCTGCCGGTCTCCTACGAGCAGTACTTC
TRBV29-1	TRBJ2-3	-	-	12	CSVEGDSDTQYF	TGCAGCGTTGAAGGAGACTCAGATACGCAGTATTTT
TRBV5-8	TRBJ1-2	-	TRBD1	15	CASSPRDRVNYGYTF	TGTGCCAGCAGCCCCCGGGACAGGGTTAACTATGGCTACACCTTC
TRBV15	TRBJ2-4	few	-	15	CATSRDLFPLDIQYF	TGTGCCACCAGCAGAGATCTATTCCCCTTAGACATTCAGTACTTC
TRBV11-3	TRBJ2-3	-	TRBD2	16	CASSLGRTSGTDTQYF	TGTGCCAGCAGCTTAGGACGGACTAGCGGCACAGATACGCAGTATTTT
TRBV5-4	TRBJ2-1	-	-	15	CASSLAERLYNEQFF	TGTGCCAGCAGCTTGGCGGAGCGGTTATACAATGAGCAGTTCTTC
TRBV19	TRBJ2-5	-	TRBD2	16	CASSIPGTSGQETQYF	TGTGCCAGTAGTATCCCAGGGACTAGCGGACAAGAGACCCAGTACTTC
TRBV6-5	TRBJ2-4	-	TRBD2	13	CASTGLVENIQYF	TGTGCCAGCACCGGACTAGTTGAAAACATTCAGTACTTC
TRBV6-1	TRBJ2-7	-	-	14	CASSPNVGAHEQYF	TGTGCCAGCAGTCCAAACGTTGGGGCACACGAGCAGTACTTC
TRBV6-1	TRBJ1-2	-	-	13	CASSEGPSTGYTF	TGTGCCAGCAGTGAAGGCCCGTCGACAGGCTACACCTTC
TRBV29-1	TRBJ2-3	-	-	13	CSVDGEFADTQYF	TGCAGCGTTGACGGGGAGTTCGCAGATACGCAGTATTTT
TRBV11-3	TRBJ2-1	few	TRBD1	15	CASSPTGGAYNEQFF	TGTGCCAGCAGCCCTACAGGGGGCGCCTACAATGAGCAGTTCTTC